The rows below give T cell receptor beta chains drawn from one sample of a study of CD8+ T cells in alopecia areata. Libraries were prepared by immunoSEQ multiplex PCR; TCRdb keeps only in-frame clonotypes and omits some of them. Of 150,000 to 200,000 clones in the sample, more than 55% were seen once. Sequences were derived from CD4+ T cells sorted from blood, sampled around week 49, from a patient treated with tofacitinib. The receptor source for this set is a human donor with alopecia areata. CDR3s include the opening cysteine and the closing phenylalanine or tryptophan. A D gene is named only where the DNA matches it firmly. Size tells how often a clone was seen (once, few, many) or the class of an expanded clone, and some rows leave it out.

TRBV29-1	NA	TRBJ2-3	NA	TGCAGCGTTGAAGCCCTGGGCACAGATACGCAGTATTTT	CSVEALGTDTQYF
TRBV5-6	NA	TRBJ2-5	NA	TGTGCCAGCAGCTTGGAAGAGACCCAGTACTTC	CASSLEETQYF
TRBV5-1	NA	TRBJ2-3	NA	TGCGCCAGCAGCTTTCAGGGAACCACAGATACGCAGTATTTT	CASSFQGTTDTQYF
TRBV30	NA	TRBJ1-2	NA	TGTGCCTGGAGTGTACTGAACTATGGCTACACCTTC	CAWSVLNYGYTF
TRBV11-3	few	TRBJ2-1	NA	TGTGCCAGCAGCTTAGCGGGATACAATGAGCAGTTCTTC	CASSLAGYNEQFF
TRBV15	once	TRBJ1-1	NA	TGTGCCACCAGCAGAGATGGGGGCACTGAAGCTTTCTTT	CATSRDGGTEAFF
TRBV25-1	NA	TRBJ2-5	NA	TGTGCCAGCAGTGAATCGGGGCGTCGGGAGACCCAGTACTTC	CASSESGRRETQYF
TRBV6-1	NA	TRBJ1-6	NA	TGTGCCAGCAGTGAATTTCAGGGGAGCTCCTATAATTCACCCCTCCACTTT	CASSEFQGSSYNSPLHF
TRBV15	NA	TRBJ2-5	NA	TGTGCCACCAGCAGAGATAGGTCCGGACAAGAGACCCAGTACTTC	CATSRDRSGQETQYF
TRBV15	NA	TRBJ2-5	TRBD2	TGTGCCACCAGCAAGCTTAGCGGGGGGCAAGAGACCCAGTACTTC	CATSKLSGGQETQYF
TRBV29-1	few	TRBJ2-7	NA	TGCAGCGTTGGAGGGGCAGCCTCCTACGAGCAGTACTTC	CSVGGAASYEQYF
TRBV29-1	NA	TRBJ2-7	NA	TGCAGCGCCAAAGGCACAGGGATCAATAGGTACGAGCAGTACTTC	CSAKGTGINRYEQYF
TRBV6-5	NA	TRBJ1-2	TRBD1	TGTGCCAGCCGAAAGACAGGGGGCTATGGCTACACCTTC	CASRKTGGYGYTF
TRBV5-1	few	TRBJ1-6	NA	TGCGCCAGCAGCTTGGATTTGGGCTCACCCCTCCACTTT	CASSLDLGSPLHF
TRBV7-2	NA	TRBJ2-7	NA	TGTGCCAGCAGCCTCAACCGCGTCGAGCAGTACTTC	CASSLNRVEQYF
TRBV6-6	few	TRBJ2-1	TRBD2	TGTGCCAGCAGCCGCGGACTAGCGGGAGGCAATGAGCAGTTCTTC	CASSRGLAGGNEQFF
TRBV29-1	NA	TRBJ2-1	NA	TGCAGCGTTGACCCGTACAATGAGCAGTTCTTC	CSVDPYNEQFF